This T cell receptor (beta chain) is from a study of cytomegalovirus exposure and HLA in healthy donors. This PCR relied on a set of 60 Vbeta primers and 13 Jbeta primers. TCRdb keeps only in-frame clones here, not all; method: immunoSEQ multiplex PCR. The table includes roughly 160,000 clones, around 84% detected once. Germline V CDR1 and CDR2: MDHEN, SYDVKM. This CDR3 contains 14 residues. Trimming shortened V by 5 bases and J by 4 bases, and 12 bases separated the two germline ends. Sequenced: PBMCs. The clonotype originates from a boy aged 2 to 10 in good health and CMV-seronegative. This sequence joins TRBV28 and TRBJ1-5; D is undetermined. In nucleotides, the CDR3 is TGTGCCAGCAGTCCTCTTAGCAGTAATCAGCCCCAGCATTTT. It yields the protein CASSPLSSNQPQHF. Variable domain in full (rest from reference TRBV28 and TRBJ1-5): DVKVTQSSRYLVKRTGEKVFLECVQDMDHENMFWYRQDPGLGLRLIYFSYDVKMKEKGDIPEGYSVSREKKERFSLILESASTNQTSMYLCASSPLSSNQPQHFGDGTRLSIL.